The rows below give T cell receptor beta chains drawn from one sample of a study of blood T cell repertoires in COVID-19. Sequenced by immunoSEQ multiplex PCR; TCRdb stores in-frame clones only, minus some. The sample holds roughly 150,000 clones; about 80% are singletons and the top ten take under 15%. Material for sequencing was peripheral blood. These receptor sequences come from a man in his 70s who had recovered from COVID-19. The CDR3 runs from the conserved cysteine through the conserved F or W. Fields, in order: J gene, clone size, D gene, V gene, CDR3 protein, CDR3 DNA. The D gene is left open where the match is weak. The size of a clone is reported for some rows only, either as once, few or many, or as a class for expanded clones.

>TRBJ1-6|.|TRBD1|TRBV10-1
CATPGTANSPLHF
TGCGCCACTCCAGGGACAGCTAATTCACCCCTCCACTTT
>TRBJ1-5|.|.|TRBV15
CATSTNREIRQPQHF
TGTGCCACCAGCACCAACAGGGAAATTAGGCAGCCCCAGCATTTT
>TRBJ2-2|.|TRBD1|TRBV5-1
CASSLPTQGATGELFF
TGCGCCAGCAGCTTGCCTACACAGGGGGCAACCGGGGAGCTGTTTTTT
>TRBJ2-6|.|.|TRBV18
CASSPPNLSGANVLTF
TGTGCCAGCTCACCGCCTAACCTCTCTGGGGCCAACGTCCTGACTTTC
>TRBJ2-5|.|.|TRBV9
CASSVLAQETQYF
TGTGCCAGCAGCGTACTAGCCCAAGAGACCCAGTACTTC
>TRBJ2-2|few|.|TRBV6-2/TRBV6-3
CASSNRGELFF
TGTGCCAGCAGCAACAGGGGGGAGCTGTTTTTT
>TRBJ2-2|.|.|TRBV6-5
CASLGDANTGELFF
TGTGCCAGCCTTGGAGACGCGAACACCGGGGAGCTGTTTTTT
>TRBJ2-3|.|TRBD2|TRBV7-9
CASSLNGRNTDTQYF
TGTGCCAGCAGCTTGAACGGGAGGAACACAGATACGCAGTATTTT
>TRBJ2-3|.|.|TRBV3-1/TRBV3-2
CASTIHGQGSTDTQYF
TGTGCCAGCACGATACACGGGCAGGGGAGCACAGATACGCAGTATTTT
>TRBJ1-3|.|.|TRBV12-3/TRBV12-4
CASSLRAGNTIYF
TGTGCCAGCAGTTTGAGGGCTGGAAACACCATATATTTT
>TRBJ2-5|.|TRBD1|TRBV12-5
CASGPGTEQETQYF
TGTGCTAGTGGTCCTGGGACAGAACAAGAGACCCAGTACTTC
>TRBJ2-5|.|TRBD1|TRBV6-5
CASSFRDRGETQYF
TGTGCCAGCAGTTTCCGGGACAGGGGCGAGACCCAGTACTTC
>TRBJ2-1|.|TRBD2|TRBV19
CASSITASGSNEQFF
TGTGCCAGTAGTATAACGGCTAGCGGGAGTAATGAGCAGTTCTTC
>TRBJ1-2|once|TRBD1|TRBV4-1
CASSPTFDRGDYGYTF
TGCGCCAGCAGCCCTACTTTCGACAGGGGGGACTATGGCTACACCTTC
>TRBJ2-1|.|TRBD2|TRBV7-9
CASGESGSYEQFF
TGTGCCAGCGGGGAAAGCGGGAGCTATGAGCAGTTCTTC
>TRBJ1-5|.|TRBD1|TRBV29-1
CSVGTGTNQPQHF
TGCAGCGTTGGGACAGGGACCAATCAGCCCCAGCATTTT
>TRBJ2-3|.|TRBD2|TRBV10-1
CASSAGTSVSTDTQYF
TGCGCCAGCAGTGCAGGGACTAGCGTGAGCACAGATACGCAGTATTTT
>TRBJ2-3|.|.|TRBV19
CASSKGLTSTDTQYF
TGTGCCAGTAGTAAGGGGCTAACTAGCACAGATACGCAGTATTTT
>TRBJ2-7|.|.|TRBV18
CASSSNRASYEQYF
TGTGCCAGCTCGTCTAACAGGGCTTCCTACGAGCAGTACTTC
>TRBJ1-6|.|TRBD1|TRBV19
CASMAGQENSPLHF
TGTGCCAGTATGGCGGGACAGGAGAATTCACCCCTCCACTTT
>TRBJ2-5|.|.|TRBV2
CASSGLVQETQYF
TGTGCCAGCAGTGGACTAGTGCAAGAGACCCAGTACTTC
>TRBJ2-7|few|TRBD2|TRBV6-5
CASSYSAGGTSYEQYF
TGTGCCAGCAGTTACTCGGCGGGAGGGACCTCCTACGAGCAGTACTTC
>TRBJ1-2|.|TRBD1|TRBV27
CASSLDRGRGGYTF
TGTGCCAGCAGTTTAGACAGGGGGCGGGGTGGCTACACCTTC
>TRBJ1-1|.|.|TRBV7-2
CASSLDGTRNTEAFF
TGTGCCAGCAGCTTAGACGGGACACGTAACACTGAAGCTTTCTTT
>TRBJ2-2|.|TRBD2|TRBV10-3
CASSGENTGELFF
TGTGCCTCTAGCGGGGAAAACACCGGGGAGCTGTTTTTT
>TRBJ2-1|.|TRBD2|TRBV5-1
CASSSRLAGGPNEQFF
TGCGCCAGCAGCTCCAGACTAGCGGGAGGGCCTAATGAGCAGTTCTTC
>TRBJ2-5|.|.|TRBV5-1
CASSQGRPGQETQYF
TGCGCCAGCAGCCAGGGGCGTCCTGGCCAAGAGACCCAGTACTTC
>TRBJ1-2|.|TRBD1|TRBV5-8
CASSPKADRGLYYGYTF
TGTGCCAGCAGCCCGAAGGCAGACAGGGGACTATACTATGGCTACACCTTC
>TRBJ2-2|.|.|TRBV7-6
CASSYRGRSNTGELFF
TGTGCCAGCAGCTATCGTGGCAGATCGAACACCGGGGAGCTGTTTTTT
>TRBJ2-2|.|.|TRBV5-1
CASSIQTATNTGELFF
TGCGCCAGCAGCATACAGACAGCCACGAACACCGGGGAGCTGTTTTTT
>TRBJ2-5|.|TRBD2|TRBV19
CASSSGTSGTYQETQYF
TGTGCCAGTAGTAGTGGGACTAGCGGGACGTACCAAGAGACCCAGTACTTC
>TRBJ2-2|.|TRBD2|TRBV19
CASSLLADSAGELFF
TGTGCCAGTAGTTTACTAGCGGACTCCGCCGGGGAGCTGTTTTTT
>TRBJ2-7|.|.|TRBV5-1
CASSLGSHEQYF
TGCGCCAGCAGCTTGGGGAGCCACGAGCAGTACTTC
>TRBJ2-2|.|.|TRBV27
CASSLVGSTTGELFF
TGTGCCAGCAGTTTAGTCGGGAGTACCACCGGGGAGCTGTTTTTT
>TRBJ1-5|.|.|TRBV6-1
CASSDSRNQPQHF
TGTGCCAGCAGTGACAGTCGCAATCAGCCCCAGCATTTT
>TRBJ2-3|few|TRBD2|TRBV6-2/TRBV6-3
CASSSGLANTQYF
TGTGCCAGCAGTTCCGGACTAGCGAATACGCAGTATTTT
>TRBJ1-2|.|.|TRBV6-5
CASRARSGYTF
TGTGCCAGCAGAGCCCGAAGCGGCTACACCTTC
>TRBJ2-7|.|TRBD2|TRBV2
CAIPRRESLGEQYF
TGTGCCATCCCGAGGCGGGAGAGCTTAGGCGAGCAGTACTTC
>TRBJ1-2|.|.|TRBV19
CASSIVGLNYGYTF
TGTGCCAGTAGTATAGTTGGGCTCAACTATGGCTACACCTTC
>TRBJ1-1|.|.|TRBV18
CASSPNGGENTEAFF
TGTGCCAGCTCACCTAATGGAGGGGAGAACACTGAAGCTTTCTTT
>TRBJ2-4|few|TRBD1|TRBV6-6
CASSPQGEDIQYF
TGTGCCAGCAGCCCACAGGGGGAGGACATTCAGTACTTC
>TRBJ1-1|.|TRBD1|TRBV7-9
CASSLAGQGNTEAFF
TGTGCCAGCAGCTTAGCCGGACAGGGTAACACTGAAGCTTTCTTT
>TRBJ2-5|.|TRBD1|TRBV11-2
CASSLGQPQETQYF
TGTGCCAGCAGCTTGGGACAGCCCCAAGAGACCCAGTACTTC
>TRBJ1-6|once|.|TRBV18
CASSPVPGVGNSPLHF
TGTGCCAGCTCACCCGTCCCGGGGGTCGGGAATTCACCCCTCCACTTT
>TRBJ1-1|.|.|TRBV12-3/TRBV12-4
CASGLVAGEAFF
TGTGCCAGCGGTCTTGTTGCGGGTGAAGCTTTCTTT
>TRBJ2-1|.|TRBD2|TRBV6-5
CASSYIREGGNEQFF
TGTGCCAGCAGTTATATCCGGGAGGGAGGGAATGAGCAGTTCTTC
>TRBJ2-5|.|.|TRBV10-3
CAISDRQASETQYF
TGTGCCATCAGTGATCGCCAGGCCTCCGAGACCCAGTACTTC
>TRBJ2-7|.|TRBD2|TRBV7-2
CASSLAGTSGIYEQYF
TGTGCCAGCAGCCTTGCCGGGACTAGCGGGATATACGAGCAGTACTTC
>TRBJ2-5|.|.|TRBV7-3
CASSCQPEIRFQETQYF
TGTGCCAGCAGCTGCCAACCCGAAATACGGTTCCAAGAGACCCAGTACTTC
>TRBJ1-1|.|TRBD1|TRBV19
CASSRDRVNTEAFF
TGTGCCAGTAGCCGGGACAGGGTGAACACTGAAGCTTTCTTT
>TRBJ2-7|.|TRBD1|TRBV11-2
CASSPAGTGAYEQYF
TGTGCCAGCAGCCCGGCCGGGACAGGGGCCTACGAGCAGTACTTC
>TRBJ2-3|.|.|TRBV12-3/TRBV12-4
CASSLERTDTQYF
TGTGCCAGCAGTTTAGAGCGCACAGATACGCAGTATTTT
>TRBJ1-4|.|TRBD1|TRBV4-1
CASSRQGGLDEKLFF
TGCGCCAGCAGCCGTCAAGGGGGCTTGGATGAAAAACTGTTTTTT
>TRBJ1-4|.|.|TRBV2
CASSLTDATNEKLFF
TGTGCCAGCAGCCTTACAGACGCAACTAATGAAAAACTGTTTTTT
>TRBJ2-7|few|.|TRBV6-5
CASSGAETGRNEQYF
TGTGCCAGCAGCGGAGCGGAGACAGGACGGAACGAGCAGTACTTC
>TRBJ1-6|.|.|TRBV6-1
CASSETGVDSPLHF
TGTGCCAGCAGTGAGACAGGAGTGGATTCACCCCTCCACTTT
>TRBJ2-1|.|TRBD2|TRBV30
CAWRRAAGGLDEQFF
TGTGCCTGGAGGCGGGCGGCGGGAGGGTTGGATGAGCAGTTCTTC
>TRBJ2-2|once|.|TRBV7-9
CASSSITGELFF
TGTGCCAGCAGTTCCATCACCGGGGAGCTGTTTTTT